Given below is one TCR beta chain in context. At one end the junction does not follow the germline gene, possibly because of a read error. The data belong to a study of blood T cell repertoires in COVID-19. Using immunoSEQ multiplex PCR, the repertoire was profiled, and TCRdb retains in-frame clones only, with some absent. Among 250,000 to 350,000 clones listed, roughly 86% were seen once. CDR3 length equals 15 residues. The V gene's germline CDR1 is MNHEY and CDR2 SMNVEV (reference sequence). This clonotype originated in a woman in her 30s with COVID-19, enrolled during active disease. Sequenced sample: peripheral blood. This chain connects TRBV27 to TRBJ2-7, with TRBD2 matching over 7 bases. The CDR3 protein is CASTPLAYPSDEQYF. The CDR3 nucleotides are TGTGCCAGCACCCCACTAGCGTACCCCTCCGACGAGCAGTACTTC.